The TCR beta chain under discussion was sequenced for a study of radiotherapy plus CTLA-4 blockade in lung cancer. Study-level information: Among patients, over 15% showed objective responses, and 30% to 40% had disease control.

In this sample, this clone turned up once. Using immunoSEQ multiplex PCR, the repertoire was profiled, and TCRdb retains in-frame clones only, with some absent. The repertoire includes some 40,000 clones, more than 75% of them detected once, and 23% sits in the top ten. The TCR originated in a human donor with non-small cell lung cancer that progressed on radiotherapy plus ipilimumab. Sample: peripheral blood, taken from a patient treated with radiotherapy plus ipilimumab.

CDR3 DNA: TGTGCCAGCAGCCTGGAGCGACTAGCTTCCGGGGAGCTGTTTTTT. Translated, it gives CASSLERLASGELFF. This rearrangement joins TRBV6-5 to TRBJ2-2; 7 bases align to TRBD2. From germline, CDR1 is MNHEY and CDR2 SVGAGI. V was pared by 6 bases and J by 6 bases, with 10 bases of the junction left unmatched. The CDR3 contains 15 residues.